The 7 T cell receptor beta chains presented below share a single source sample, sequenced in a study of shared clonotypes between healthy human individuals. Assay: immunoSEQ multiplex PCR; the TCRdb copy retains only in-frame clones and omits some. The table records more than 1.2 million clones, 97% to 99% of them present only once. The source material was naive CD4+ T cells sorted from blood. The subset was: CD45RA+ positively selected. All receptors derive from a man younger than 40 in good health.

The CDR3 sequence is CASSPGTGWDQPQHF. In nucleotides, the CDR3 is TGTGCCAGCAGTCCTGGGACAGGGTGGGATCAGCCCCAGCATTTT. V and J are TRBV28 and TRBJ1-5, with 9 positions matching TRBD1. Germline V gene data show CDR1 as MDHEN and CDR2 as SYDVKM. CDR3 length: 15 amino acids. After removal of 5 bases from V and 5 bases from J, the junction contained 7 bases not matched to a gene.

This clone appeared a single time. This rearrangement joins TRBV5-1 to TRBJ2-2; TRBD2 matches at 11 bases. Losses at the gene ends were 0 bases for V and 1 base for J; bases not matched to a gene: 8. This CDR3 comprises 19 residues. The germline CDR1 and CDR2 sequences are SGHRS and YFSETQ. CDR3 nucleotides: TGCGCCAGCAGCTTGGCCCGCCAGCTAGCGGGAGGGAACACCGGGGAGCTGTTTTTT. It yields the protein CASSLARQLAGGNTGELFF.

The gene calls are TRBV19 and TRBJ2-7; 7 bases map to TRBD1. This CDR3 has 15 amino acids. V shed 4 bases, J shed 4 bases, and the junction held 10 bases outside the gene matches. Germline values: CDR1 LNHDA, CDR2 SQIVND (reference sequence). The CDR3 reads CASSTTGTVQYEQYF. The CDR3 DNA reads as TGTGCCAGTAGTACCACCGGGACAGTCCAGTACGAGCAGTACTTC.

V gene TRBV7-9 combines with J gene TRBJ1-1, with D perhaps TRBD1 (5 bases). V shed 7 bases and J shed 10 bases, with 19 bases lying between them. Per the germline V gene, CDR1 is SEHNR and CDR2 is FQNEAQ (reference sequence). The CDR3 loop spans 13 amino acids. The CDR3 DNA reads TGTGCCAGCACCCGGTCCCCTACAGGCGCAGCTTTCTTT. This gives the protein CASTRSPTGAAFF.

In regard to this clone: The sample has other DNA sequences that encode this CDR3 too. J is TRBJ2-7 and V is TRBV7-2; maybe TRBD2 (6 bases). Germline CDR1 reads SGHTA; CDR2 reads FQGNSA. This CDR3 is built from 14 residues. V lost 5 bases, J lost 0 bases, and 11 bases lay in between. The CDR3 here is CASSPSGSSYEQYF. The CDR3 nucleotides are TGTGCCAGCAGCCCCTCCGGGAGCTCCTACGAGCAGTACTTC.

The chain employs TRBV2 and TRBJ2-7; TRBD1 might be the D (6 bases). The ends were cut back, 3 bases at V and 3 bases at J, with 12 bases in the middle. This CDR3 has 14 amino acids. The germline gives CDR1 SNHLY, CDR2 FYNNEI. The CDR3 DNA follows: TGTGCCAGCAGTGACAGGGGTATCTTCTACGAGCAGTACTTC. Its protein is CASSDRGIFYEQYF.

The sample holds one count of this clone. The chain employs TRBV6-6 and TRBJ2-2; 7 bases map to TRBD1. V lost 8 bases and J lost 1; bases outside the gene matches: 10. The CDR3 runs to 16 residues. Looked up from germline, CDR1 is MNHNY and CDR2 is SVGAGI (reference sequence). The CDR3 sequence is CASGPTGDKNTGELFF. The CDR3 DNA reads TGTGCCAGCGGACCCACAGGGGACAAGAACACCGGGGAGCTGTTTTTT.